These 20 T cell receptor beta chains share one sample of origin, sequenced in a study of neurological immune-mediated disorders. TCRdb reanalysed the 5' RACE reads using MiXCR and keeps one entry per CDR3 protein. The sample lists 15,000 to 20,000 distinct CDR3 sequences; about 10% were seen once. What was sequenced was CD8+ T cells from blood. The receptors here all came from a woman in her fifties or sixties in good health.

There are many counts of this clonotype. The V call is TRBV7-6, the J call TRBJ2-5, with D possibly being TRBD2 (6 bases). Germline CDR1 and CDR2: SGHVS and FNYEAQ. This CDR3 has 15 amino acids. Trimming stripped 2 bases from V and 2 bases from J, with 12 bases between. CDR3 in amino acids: CASSLPRDSQETQYF. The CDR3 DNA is TGTGCCAGCAGCTTACCCCGGGACTCACAAGAGACCCAGTACTTC. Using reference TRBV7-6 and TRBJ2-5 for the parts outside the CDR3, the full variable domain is GAGVSQSPRYKVTKRGQDVALRCDPISGHVSLYWYRQALGQGPEFLTYFNYEAQQDKSGLPNDRFSAERPEGSISTLTIQRTEQRDSAMYRCASSLPRDSQETQYFGPGTRLLVL.

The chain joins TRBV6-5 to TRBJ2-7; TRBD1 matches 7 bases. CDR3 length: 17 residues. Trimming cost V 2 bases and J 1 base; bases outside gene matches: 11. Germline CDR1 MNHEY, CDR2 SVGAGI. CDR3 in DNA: TGTGCCAGCAGTTACACGGCTCGACAGGGTTTTTCCTACGAGCAGTACTTC. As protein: CASSYTARQGFSYEQYF.

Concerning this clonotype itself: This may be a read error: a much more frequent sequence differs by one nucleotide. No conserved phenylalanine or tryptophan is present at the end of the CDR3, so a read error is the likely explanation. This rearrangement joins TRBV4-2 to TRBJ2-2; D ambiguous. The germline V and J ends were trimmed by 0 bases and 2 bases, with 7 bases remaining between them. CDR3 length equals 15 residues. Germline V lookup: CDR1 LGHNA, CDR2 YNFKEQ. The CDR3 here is CASSQELVNTGELFS. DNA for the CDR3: TGTGCCAGCAGCCAAGAATTAGTCAACACCGGGGAGCTGTTTTCT.

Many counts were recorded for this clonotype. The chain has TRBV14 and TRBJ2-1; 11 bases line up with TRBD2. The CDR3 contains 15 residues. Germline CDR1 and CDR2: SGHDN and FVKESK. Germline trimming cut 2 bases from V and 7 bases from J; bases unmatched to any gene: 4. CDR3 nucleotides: TGTGCCAGCAGCCAACTAGCGGGAGGTGTAAATGAGCAGTTCTTC. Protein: CASSQLAGGVNEQFF.

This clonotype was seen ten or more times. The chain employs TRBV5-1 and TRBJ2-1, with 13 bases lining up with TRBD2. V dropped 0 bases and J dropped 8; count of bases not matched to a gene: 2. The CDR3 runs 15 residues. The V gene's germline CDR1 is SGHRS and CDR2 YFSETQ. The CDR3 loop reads CASSLGTSGGDEQFF. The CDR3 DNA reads TGCGCCAGCAGCTTGGGGACTAGCGGGGGAGATGAGCAGTTCTTC.

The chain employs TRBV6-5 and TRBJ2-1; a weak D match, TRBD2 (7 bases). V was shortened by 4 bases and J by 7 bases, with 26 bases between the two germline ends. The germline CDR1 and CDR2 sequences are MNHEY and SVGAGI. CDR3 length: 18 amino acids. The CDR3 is CASSSLTGRGGMRNEQFF. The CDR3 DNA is TGTGCCAGCAGTTCTCTCACAGGGAGGGGAGGAATGCGGAATGAGCAGTTCTTC.

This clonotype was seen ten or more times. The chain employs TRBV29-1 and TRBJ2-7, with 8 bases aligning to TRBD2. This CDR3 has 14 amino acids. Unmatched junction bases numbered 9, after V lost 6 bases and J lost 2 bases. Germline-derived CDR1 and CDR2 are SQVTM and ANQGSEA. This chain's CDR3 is CSVAGLAGTYEQYF. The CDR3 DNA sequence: TGCAGCGTGGCAGGGCTAGCGGGTACCTACGAGCAGTACTTC.

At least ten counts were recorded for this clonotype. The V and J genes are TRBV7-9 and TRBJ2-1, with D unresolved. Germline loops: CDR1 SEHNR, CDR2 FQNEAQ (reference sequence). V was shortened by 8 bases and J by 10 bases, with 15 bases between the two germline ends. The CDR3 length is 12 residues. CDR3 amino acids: CASALGSGEQFF. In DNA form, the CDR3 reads TGTGCCAGCGCCTTAGGATCTGGCGAGCAGTTCTTC.

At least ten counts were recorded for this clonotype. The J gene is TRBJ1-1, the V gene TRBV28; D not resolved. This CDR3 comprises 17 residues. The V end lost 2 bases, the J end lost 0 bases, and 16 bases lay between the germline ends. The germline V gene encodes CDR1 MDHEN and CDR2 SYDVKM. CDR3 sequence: CASSLGIAGYMNTEAFF. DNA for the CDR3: TGTGCCAGCAGTTTAGGAATAGCAGGCTACATGAACACTGAAGCTTTCTTT.

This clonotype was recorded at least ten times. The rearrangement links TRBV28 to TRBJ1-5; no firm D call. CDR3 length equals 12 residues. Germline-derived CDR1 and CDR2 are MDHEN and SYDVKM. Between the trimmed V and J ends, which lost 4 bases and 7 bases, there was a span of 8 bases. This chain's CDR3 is CASSSYGQPQHF. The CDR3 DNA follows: TGTGCCAGCAGTTCCTACGGGCAGCCCCAGCATTTT.

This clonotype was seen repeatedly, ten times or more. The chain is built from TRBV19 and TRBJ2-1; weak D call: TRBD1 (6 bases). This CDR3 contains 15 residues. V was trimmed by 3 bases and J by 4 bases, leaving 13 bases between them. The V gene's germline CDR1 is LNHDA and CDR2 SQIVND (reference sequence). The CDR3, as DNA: TGTGCCAGTAGTATGATCCCCGGGACATACAATGAGCAGTTCTTC. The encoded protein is CASSMIPGTYNEQFF.

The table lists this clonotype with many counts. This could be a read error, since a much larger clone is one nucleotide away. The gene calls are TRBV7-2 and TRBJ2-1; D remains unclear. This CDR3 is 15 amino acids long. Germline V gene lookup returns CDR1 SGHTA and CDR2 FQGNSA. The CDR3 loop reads CVSSSLGSSYNEQFF. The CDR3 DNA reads TGTGTCAGCAGCTCCTTAGGTAGCTCCTACAATGAGCAGTTCTTC.

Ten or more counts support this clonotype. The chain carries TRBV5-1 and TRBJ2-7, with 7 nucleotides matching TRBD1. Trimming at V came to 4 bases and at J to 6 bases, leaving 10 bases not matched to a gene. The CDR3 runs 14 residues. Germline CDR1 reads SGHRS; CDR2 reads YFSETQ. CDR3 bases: TGCGCCAGCAGCCCTTGGACAGGTCCGGGCGAGCAGTACTTC. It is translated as CASSPWTGPGEQYF.

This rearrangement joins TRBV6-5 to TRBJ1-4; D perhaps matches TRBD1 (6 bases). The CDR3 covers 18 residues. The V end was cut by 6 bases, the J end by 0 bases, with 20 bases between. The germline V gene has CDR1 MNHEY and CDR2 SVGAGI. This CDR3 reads CASSLSGGRRTTNEKLFF. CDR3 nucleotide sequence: TGTGCCAGCAGCCTCTCCGGGGGCAGGCGGACAACTAATGAAAAACTGTTTTTT.

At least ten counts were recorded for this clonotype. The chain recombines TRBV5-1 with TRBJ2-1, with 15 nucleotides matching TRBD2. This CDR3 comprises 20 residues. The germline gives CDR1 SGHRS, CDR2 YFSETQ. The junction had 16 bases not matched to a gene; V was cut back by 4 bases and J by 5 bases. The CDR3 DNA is TGCGCCAGCAGCCCGGGACTAGCGGGGGGACCAACGAACGTCCACAATGAGCAGTTCTTC. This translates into CASSPGLAGGPTNVHNEQFF.

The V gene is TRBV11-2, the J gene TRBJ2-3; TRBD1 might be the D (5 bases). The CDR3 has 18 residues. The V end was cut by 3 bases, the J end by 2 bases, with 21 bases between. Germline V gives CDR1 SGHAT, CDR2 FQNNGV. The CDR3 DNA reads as TGTGCCAGCAGCTTCACCTCGGTGGGGCAGGCGCTCACAGATACGCAGTATTTT. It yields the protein CASSFTSVGQALTDTQYF.

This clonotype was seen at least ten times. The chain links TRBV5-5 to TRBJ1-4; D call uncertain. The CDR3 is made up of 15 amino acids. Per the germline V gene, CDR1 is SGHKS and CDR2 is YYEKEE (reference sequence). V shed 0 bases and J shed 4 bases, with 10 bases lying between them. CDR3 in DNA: TGTGCCAGCAGCTTGGAGGGTCACGGTAATGAAAAACTGTTTTTT. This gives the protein CASSLEGHGNEKLFF. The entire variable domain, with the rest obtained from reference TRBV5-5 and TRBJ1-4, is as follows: DAGVTQSPTHLIKTRGQQVTLRCSPISGHKSVSWYQQVLGQGPQFIFQYYEKEERGRGNFPDRFSARQFPNYSSELNVNALLLGDSALYLCASSLEGHGNEKLFFGSGTQLSVL.

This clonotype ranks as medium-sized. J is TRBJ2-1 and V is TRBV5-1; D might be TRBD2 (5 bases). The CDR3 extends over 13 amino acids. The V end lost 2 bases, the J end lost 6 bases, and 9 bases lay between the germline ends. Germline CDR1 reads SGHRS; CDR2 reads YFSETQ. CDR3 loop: CASSFSSPNEQFF. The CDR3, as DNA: TGCGCCAGCAGCTTTTCTAGCCCCAATGAGCAGTTCTTC.

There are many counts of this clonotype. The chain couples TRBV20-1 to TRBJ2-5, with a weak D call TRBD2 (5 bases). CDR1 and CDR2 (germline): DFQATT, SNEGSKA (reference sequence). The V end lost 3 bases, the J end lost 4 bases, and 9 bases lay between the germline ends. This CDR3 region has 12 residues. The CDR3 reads CSARAGGETQYF. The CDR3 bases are TGCAGTGCTAGGGCGGGTGGAGAGACCCAGTACTTC.

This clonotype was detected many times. CDR3 region: CASSLRGGLGTEAFF. As DNA, the CDR3 is TGTGCCAGCAGCTTAAGGGGGGGACTGGGTACTGAAGCTTTCTTT. The chain uses TRBV7-3 and TRBJ1-1; tentatively, D is TRBD1 (5 bases). Germline V gene lookup returns CDR1 SGHTA and CDR2 FQGTGA. The V gene lost 1 base and the J gene lost 5 bases, with 14 bases spanning the gap. The CDR3 length is 15 residues.